These 20 T cell receptor beta chains were sequenced from one sample in a study of blood T cell repertoires in COVID-19. Here immunoSEQ multiplex PCR was the method, and the copy in TCRdb shows in-frame clones only, minus some. The table records fewer than 80,000 clones, more than 75% of them present only once. Sequenced material: peripheral blood. The source of these receptors is a human donor in a cohort sampled during active COVID-19.

In this sample, this clone turned up once. This chain joins TRBV7-9 and TRBJ2-2, with 14 bases that match TRBD2. This CDR3 is 18 amino acids long. V lost 4 bases, J lost 1 base, and 5 bases stayed unmatched. Germline V CDR1 and CDR2: SEHNR, FQNEAQ (reference sequence). The CDR3 protein is CASSSTSGRARNTGELFF. CDR3 coding DNA: TGTGCCAGCAGCTCGACTAGCGGGAGGGCCCGGAACACCGGGGAGCTGTTTTTT.

The J gene is TRBJ2-1, the V gene TRBV24-1, with 16 bases matching TRBD2. The V gene end was trimmed by 1 base and the J gene end by 9 bases; junction bases not matched to a gene: 2. The CDR3 loop spans 16 amino acids. CDR1 and CDR2 (germline): KGHDR, SFDVKD. CDR3 residues: CATSDLGTSGRGEQFF. The CDR3 nucleotides read TGTGCCACCAGTGATTTAGGGACTAGCGGGAGGGGTGAGCAGTTCTTC.

The rearrangement links TRBV2 to TRBJ1-6; TRBD1 is a possible D gene (6 bases). The CDR3 contains 15 residues. V was trimmed by 6 bases and J by 6 bases, leaving 15 bases between them. Germline lookup yields CDR1 SNHLY and CDR2 FYNNEI. CDR3 in DNA: TGTGCCAGCAGGCGGGGGCTTGATGCTAATTCACCCCTCCACTTT. Translation gives CASRRGLDANSPLHF.

This chain uses TRBV21-1 with TRBJ2-3; the table names TRBD2, a call not compared with the DNA. TRBV21-1 has pseudogene status. CDR3 length: 11 residues. The CDR3 is CASSTADTQYF. The CDR3 coding sequence is TGTGCCAGCAGCACCGCAGATACGCAGTATTTT.

The chain couples TRBV3-1 (or the pseudogene TRBV3-2) to TRBJ1-2, with 7 bases lining up with TRBD1. This CDR3 is 13 amino acids long. Germline trimming cut 2 bases from V and 7 bases from J; bases unmatched to any gene: 4. CDR1 LGHDT and CDR2 YNNKEL come from the germline V gene (reference sequence). The DNA for the CDR3 is TGTGCCAGCAGCCAAAACAGGGGCAGTGGCTACACCTTC. This codes for CASSQNRGSGYTF.

The chain joins TRBV2 to TRBJ1-2, with D possibly matching TRBD1 (5 bases). CDR1 SNHLY and CDR2 FYNNEI come from the germline V gene. The CDR3 totals 13 residues. The V and J ends lost 5 bases and 4 bases respectively, with 11 bases between them. The CDR3 nucleotides are TGTGCCAGCAGTCCGGGGGTGGCCTATGGCTACACCTTC. It codes for CASSPGVAYGYTF.

The sample holds one count of this clone. The rearrangement joins TRBV7-8 to TRBJ2-3; 8 nucleotides align to TRBD2. The V gene's germline CDR1 is SGHVS and CDR2 FQNEAQ. V lost 5 bases, J lost 1 base, and 5 bases stayed unmatched. The CDR3 spans 15 residues. Here the CDR3 reads CASSRRSGGTDTQYF. CDR3 nucleotides: TGTGCCAGCAGCCGTCGTAGCGGGGGCACAGATACGCAGTATTTT.

The chain has TRBV25-1 and TRBJ2-7, with D possibly TRBD2 on 6 matching bases. Germline lookup yields CDR1 MGHDK and CDR2 SYGVNS. CDR3 size: 13 residues. Trimming took off 9 bases at V and 2 bases at J, with 14 bases between the two ends. The CDR3 DNA reads TGTGCCAGTGCCGGACTACCCCCCTACGAGCAGTACTTC. Its translation is CASAGLPPYEQYF.

The V call is TRBV25-1, the J call TRBJ2-3, with 8 bases fitting TRBD1. With 0 bases clipped from V and 2 bases from J, the junction kept 4 bases outside the gene matches. There are 16 residues in the CDR3. Germline V lookup: CDR1 MGHDK, CDR2 SYGVNS. CDR3 sequence (DNA): TGTGCCAGCAGTGAATATTCAGGGGGCCCCACAGATACGCAGTATTTT. Protein product: CASSEYSGGPTDTQYF.

This rearrangement joins TRBV10-1 to TRBJ2-6; 11 positions agree with TRBD1. V dropped 6 bases and J dropped 0; count of bases not matched to a gene: 4. This CDR3 is 17 amino acids long. Germline loops: CDR1 WNHNN, CDR2 SYGVQD (reference sequence). CDR3 sequence: CASSSGTGGSGANVLTF. The CDR3 bases are TGCGCCAGCAGCTCCGGGACAGGGGGCTCTGGGGCCAACGTCCTGACTTTC.

The V and J genes are TRBV25-1 and TRBJ2-2, with a possible D match to TRBD1 (6 bases). The CDR3 has 16 residues. Trimming removed 1 base from V and 0 bases from J, with 9 bases in between. Looked up from germline, CDR1 is MGHDK and CDR2 is SYGVNS. The CDR3 protein is CASSESHRANTGELFF. In DNA form, the CDR3 reads TGTGCCAGCAGTGAATCTCACAGGGCGAACACCGGGGAGCTGTTTTTT.

J is TRBJ2-1 and V is TRBV11-3, with D unresolved. Between the trimmed V and J ends, which lost 0 bases and 4 bases, there was a span of 4 bases. CDR3 size: 13 residues. Germline V gene data show CDR1 as SGHNT and CDR2 as YENEEA. Here the CDR3 DNA reads TGTGCCAGCAGCTTAGAGCGGTACAATGAGCAGTTCTTC. Translation: CASSLERYNEQFF.

V gene TRBV19 combines with J gene TRBJ1-5, with TRBD1 matching 7 bases. Germline CDR1 reads LNHDA; CDR2 reads SQIVND (reference sequence). This CDR3 has 14 amino acids. V shed 6 bases and J 4 bases; nucleotides not matched to a gene: 6. CDR3 DNA: TGTGCCAGTAGCCCGGGACAGAAAAATCAGCCCCAGCATTTT. This translates into CASSPGQKNQPQHF.

The V call is TRBV4-3, the J call TRBJ2-7; 12 nucleotides agree with TRBD1. The CDR3 loop spans 16 amino acids. The V segment lost 0 bases and the J segment 4 bases; nucleotides outside the gene matches: 4. Germline values: CDR1 LGHNA, CDR2 YSLEER. Here the CDR3 DNA reads TGCGCCAGCAGCCAAGACCGGGACAGGGGGCTTTACGAGCAGTACTTC. This translates into CASSQDRDRGLYEQYF.

This clone was observed a single time. This chain uses TRBV24-1 with TRBJ1-4; TRBD1 matches at 7 bases. The CDR3 is 20 residues long. With 0 bases clipped from V and 1 base from J, the junction kept 13 bases outside the gene matches. Germline V gene sequence: CDR1 KGHDR, CDR2 SFDVKD. The CDR3 region is CATSDLPRRGWALTNEKLFF. The CDR3 bases are TGTGCCACCAGTGATTTGCCCCGCAGGGGGTGGGCGTTAACTAATGAAAAACTGTTTTTT.

The chain couples TRBV25-1 to TRBJ2-5; D may be TRBD2 (5 bases). CDR3 size: 13 residues. The germline CDR1 and CDR2 sequences are MGHDK and SYGVNS. V dropped 0 bases and J dropped 5 bases, with 7 bases sitting between them. The CDR3 spells CASSEYSGETQYF. CDR3 sequence (DNA): TGTGCCAGCAGTGAATATTCGGGGGAGACCCAGTACTTC.

The chain employs TRBV3-1 (or the pseudogene TRBV3-2) and TRBJ2-7, with D hard to call. Trimming removed 1 base from V and 1 base from J, with 2 bases in between. CDR3 size: 12 residues. Germline CDR1 reads LGHDT; CDR2 reads YNNKEL (reference sequence). The CDR3 loop reads CASSQASYEQYF. Written as DNA, the CDR3 is TGTGCCAGCAGCCAAGCGTCCTACGAGCAGTACTTC.

The chain joins TRBV5-1 to TRBJ1-1; D perhaps matches TRBD1 (6 bases). Germline lookup yields CDR1 SGHRS and CDR2 YFSETQ. This CDR3 region has 15 residues. V was shortened by 4 bases and J by 1 base, with 14 bases between the two germline ends. The chain's CDR3 is CASSRGGPPNTEAFF. DNA of the CDR3: TGCGCCAGCAGCCGAGGGGGACCGCCGAACACTGAAGCTTTCTTT.

This clone occurred once. The chain carries TRBV20-1 and TRBJ1-2; no definite D call. Germline CDR1 DFQATT, CDR2 SNEGSKA (reference sequence). The CDR3 loop spans 13 amino acids. The ends were cut back, 3 bases at V and 4 bases at J, with 12 bases in the middle. CDR3 residues: CSASHPLAYGYTF. Here the CDR3 DNA reads TGCAGTGCTAGTCATCCGTTAGCCTATGGCTACACCTTC.

The genes are TRBV4-2 and TRBJ1-4; 8 bases are a match to TRBD1. The J segment lost 1 base and the V segment lost 3 bases, leaving 4 bases of the junction unmatched. Germline V gene sequence: CDR1 LGHNA, CDR2 YNFKEQ. The CDR3 is 16 residues long. CDR3 nucleotide sequence: TGTGCCAGCAGCCACGACAGGGGACGAACTAATGAAAAACTGTTTTTT. As protein: CASSHDRGRTNEKLFF.